A single sample gave rise to the 32 T cell receptor beta chains below, sequenced in a study of glioma-infiltrating T cells. Amplification of TCR alpha and beta CDR3 regions from RNA used iRepertoire nested multiplex PCR. A single record per CDR3 protein comes from TCRdb applying MiXCR to the multiplex PCR reads. The table lists over 80,000 distinct CDR3 sequences, 35% to 45% of them singletons. The specimen sequenced was glioma tissue, nonneoplastic brain tissue, or PBMCs (not recorded which). These receptors came from a human donor with low-grade glioma or glioblastoma, undergoing nonglioma brain surgery, or in good health (not recorded which).

This clonotype has at least ten counts. This chain joins TRBV6-2 or TRBV6-3 and TRBJ2-7; D is undetermined. The germline V gene has CDR1 MNHEY and CDR2 SVGEGT. CDR3 length: 15 residues. The germline V and J ends were trimmed by 0 bases and 1 base, with 10 bases remaining between them. CDR3 sequence (DNA): TGTGCCAGCAGTTACTCTACGTCCGGATCCTACGAGCAGTACTTC. Its translation is CASSYSTSGSYEQYF.

This clonotype was recorded many times. Possible read error: a much larger clone is one base away. CDR3 amino acids: CSARGGGLMDTEAFF. The CDR3 DNA sequence: TGCAGTGCTAGAGGGGGGGGACTCATGGACACTGAAGCTTTCTTT. V usage is TRBV20-1 and J usage is TRBJ1-1; the D gene is possibly TRBD1 (5 bases). Germline V gene data show CDR1 as DFQATT and CDR2 as SNEGSKA (reference sequence). The CDR3 has 15 residues. V lost 1 base and J lost 3, with 15 bases in between.

This clonotype showed up many times. The chain joins TRBV20-1 to TRBJ2-7; 7 bases line up with TRBD1. Germline CDR1 and CDR2: DFQATT and SNEGSKA (reference sequence). V shed 1 base, J shed 3 bases, and the junction held 6 bases outside the gene matches. The CDR3 extends over 14 amino acids. The CDR3 DNA reads as TGCAGTGCTAGAGCTGAGACAGGGAGCTACGAGCAGTACTTC. Encoded protein: CSARAETGSYEQYF.

The CDR3 nucleotides are TGTGCCAGCAACGGTGGCGTAGCCTCTCCCTACGAGCAGTACTTC. Encoded protein: CASNGGVASPYEQYF. This chain joins TRBV6-6 and TRBJ2-7; D gene unclear. Germline V CDR1 and CDR2: MNHNY, SVGAGI (reference sequence). V was pared by 7 bases and J by 2 bases, with 18 bases between. CDR3 size: 15 residues.

This clonotype has at least ten counts. The chain recombines TRBV7-2 with TRBJ2-3; no firm D call. There are 11 residues in the CDR3. V gave up 6 bases and J gave up 2 bases, with 3 bases separating them. CDR1 is SGHTA, CDR2 FQGNSA, per germline. CDR3 DNA: TGTGCCAGCAGAGTCACAGATACGCAGTATTTT. This codes for CASRVTDTQYF.

This clonotype was recorded at least ten times. The chain employs TRBV6-1 and TRBJ1-1; the D is unclear. Germline V gene lookup returns CDR1 MNHNS and CDR2 SASEGT. Between the trimmed V and J ends, which lost 6 bases and 0 bases, there was a span of 11 bases. This CDR3 has 14 amino acids. CDR3 sequence reads: CASSVVGMNTEAFF. Written as DNA, the CDR3 is TGTGCCAGCAGCGTCGTAGGGATGAACACTGAAGCTTTCTTT.

A remark on this clonotype: The junction shows a germline mismatch at one end, possibly a read error. CDR3 in amino acids: CAISDPRGQETQYF. CDR3 DNA sequence: TGTGCCATCAGTGACCCGCGGGGACAAGAGACCCAGTACTTC. V and J are TRBV6-6 and TRBJ2-5; perhaps TRBD2 as D (6 bases). Germline assignment: CDR1 MNHNY and CDR2 SVGAGI (reference sequence). The CDR3 runs to 14 residues.

The chain carries TRBV5-8 and TRBJ2-7; 7 positions agree with TRBD1. The CDR3 length is 14 residues. With 3 bases clipped from V and 4 bases from J, the junction kept 7 bases outside the gene matches. Germline V lookup: CDR1 SGHTS, CDR2 YDEGEE. CDR3 sequence: CASSSGDSNYEQYF. In nucleotides, the CDR3 is TGTGCCAGCAGCTCCGGGGACAGTAATTACGAGCAGTACTTC.

This rearrangement joins TRBV29-1 to TRBJ2-5, with 13 bases matching TRBD2. The J segment lost 4 bases and the V segment lost 4 bases, leaving 6 bases of the junction unmatched. The CDR3 length is 15 residues. CDR1 SQVTM and CDR2 ANQGSEA come from the germline V gene. The CDR3, as DNA: TGCAGCGTTGTCCCACTAGCGGGAGGGCCAGAGACCCAGTACTTC. Translated, it gives CSVVPLAGGPETQYF.

Ten or more counts support this clonotype. This chain joins TRBV3-1 and TRBJ2-1; 8 bases agree with TRBD2. V lost 8 bases, J lost 7 bases, and 7 bases stayed unmatched. CDR1 is LGHDT, CDR2 YNNKEL, per germline (reference sequence). The length of the CDR3 is 13 residues. This CDR3 reads CASVGLARNEQFF. CDR3 coding DNA: TGTGCCAGCGTCGGACTAGCAAGGAATGAGCAGTTCTTC.

V is TRBV2 and J is TRBJ1-2; D may be TRBD1 (5 bases). Looked up from germline, CDR1 is SNHLY and CDR2 is FYNNEI. Between the trimmed V and J ends, which lost 6 bases and 5 bases, there was a span of 13 bases. The CDR3 runs 13 residues. CDR3 nucleotide sequence: TGTGCCAGCAGAGAAACAGGATCGTATGGCTACACCTTC. Residues: CASRETGSYGYTF. Complete variable domain (other parts from reference TRBV2 and TRBJ1-2): EPEVTQTPSHQVTQMGQEVILRCVPISNHLYFYWYRQILGQKVEFLVSFYNNEISEKSEIFDDQFSVERPDGSNFTLKIRSTKLEDSAMYFCASRETGSYGYTFGSGTRLTVV.

This clonotype was seen ten or more times. This sequence joins TRBV7-9 and TRBJ2-1; D is uncertain. The CDR3 extends over 12 amino acids. Germline-derived CDR1 and CDR2 are SEHNR and FQNEAQ (reference sequence). V lost 4 bases to trimming and J lost 8 bases, with 9 bases between them. CDR3 DNA sequence: TGTGCCAGCAGCTCCCGGTCGGATGAGCAGTTCTTC. Translating gives CASSSRSDEQFF.

This clonotype was detected ten times or more. The CDR3 bases are TGTGCCAGCGGAGCTGGGGCCTCCTACGAGCAGTACTTC. Its translation is CASGAGASYEQYF. This rearrangement joins TRBV6-2 or TRBV6-3 to TRBJ2-7; D might be TRBD1 (5 bases). There are 13 residues in the CDR3. The germline V gene encodes CDR1 MNHEY and CDR2 SVGEGT. V lost 8 bases and J lost 0, with 11 bases in between.

This clonotype came up many times. The CDR3 bases are TGTGCCAGCACGGACAGGGGAAATTCACCCCTCCACTTT. Translation gives CASTDRGNSPLHF. This chain uses TRBV7-8 with TRBJ1-6; 9 bases fit TRBD1. The germline CDR1 and CDR2 sequences are SGHVS and FQNEAQ. The trim removed 7 bases at V and 7 bases at J, leaving 2 bases unmatched. CDR3 length equals 13 residues.

At least ten counts were recorded for this clonotype. The chain joins TRBV6-2 or TRBV6-3 to TRBJ2-1; D call uncertain. Looked up from germline, CDR1 is MNHEY and CDR2 is SVGEGT. The CDR3 has 17 residues. V lost 2 bases to trimming and J lost 0 bases, with 14 bases between them. CDR3 sequence: CASSYPLKSSSYNEQFF. In DNA, the CDR3 is TGTGCCAGCAGTTACCCCCTCAAGTCGAGCTCCTACAATGAGCAGTTCTTC.

This clonotype was seen ten or more times. The rearrangement uses TRBV5-1 and TRBJ2-1, with 11 bases fitting TRBD2. CDR1 is SGHRS, CDR2 YFSETQ, per germline. The CDR3 spans 15 residues. Losses at the gene ends were 4 bases for V and 5 bases for J; bases not matched to a gene: 5. CDR3 sequence reads: CASSPGLAANNEQFF. The CDR3 coding sequence is TGCGCCAGCAGCCCGGGACTAGCGGCAAACAATGAGCAGTTCTTC.

This clonotype was detected many times. The chain uses TRBV7-2 and TRBJ2-7; D remains unclear. CDR1 is SGHTA, CDR2 FQGNSA, per germline. The CDR3 is 13 residues long. Trimming stripped 2 bases from V and 2 bases from J, with 7 bases between. In DNA form, the CDR3 reads TGTGCCAGCAGCTTACGTCTTGCCTACGAGCAGTACTTC. This gives the protein CASSLRLAYEQYF.

On this clonotype itself: Mismatch with germline at one junction end may stem from a read error. The genes are TRBV7-9 and TRBJ2-7; the D is unclear. The CDR3 runs 13 residues. CDR1 and CDR2 from the germline V gene are SEHNR and FQNEAQ (reference sequence). This CDR3 is CASSLVINYEQHF. CDR3 nucleotide sequence: TGTGCCAGCAGCTTAGTTATAAACTACGAGCAGCACTTC. The full variable domain, completed using reference TRBV7-9 and TRBJ2-7, is DTGVSQNPRHKITKRGQNVTFRCDPISEHNRLYWYRQTLGQGPEFLTYFQNEAQLEKSRLLSDRFSAERPKGSFSTLEIQRTEQGDSAMYLCASSLVINYEQHFGPGTRLTVT.

This clonotype was seen repeatedly, ten times or more. This chain links TRBV3-1 with TRBJ2-2; D may be TRBD1 (5 bases). The CDR3 length is 15 residues. Germline V lookup: CDR1 LGHDT, CDR2 YNNKEL (reference sequence). V lost 4 bases and J lost 1, with 10 bases in between. DNA of the CDR3: TGTGCCAGCAGCCTAGGGGTCCAGAACACCGGGGAGCTGTTTTTT. This translates into CASSLGVQNTGELFF.

This clonotype was observed many times. This chain connects TRBV2 to TRBJ1-5; D not certain. CDR3 size: 15 residues. Germline loops: CDR1 SNHLY, CDR2 FYNNEI. V was clipped by 2 bases and J by 8 bases, with 16 bases between them. The CDR3 DNA reads as TGTGCCAGCAGTGAAAGGCACGGATCAGCCGAGCCCCAGCATTTT. As protein: CASSERHGSAEPQHF.

A note on this clonotype: A read error is possible here, since a much larger clone lies one base away. The J gene is TRBJ2-5, the V gene TRBV3-1, with 12 bases fitting TRBD2. CDR3 size: 17 residues. Germline V gene sequence: CDR1 LGHDT, CDR2 YNNKEL (reference sequence). V lost 1 base, J lost 5 bases, and 8 bases stayed unmatched. CDR3 bases: TGTGCCAGCAGCCAAGGGATACTAGCGGGGGGTCCTGAGACCCAGTACTTC. This gives the protein CASSQGILAGGPETQYF.

Points on this clonotype: A much larger clone differs by one base, so this may be a read error. V gene TRBV30 combines with J gene TRBJ1-4; 7 positions match TRBD1. This CDR3 comprises 13 residues. From germline, CDR1 is GTSNPN and CDR2 SVGIG (reference sequence). The V segment lost 7 bases and the J segment 8 bases; nucleotides outside the gene matches: 10. The chain's CDR3 is CALNRGNGEKLFF. The CDR3, as DNA: TGTGCCTTGAACAGGGGAAACGGAGAAAAACTGTTTTTT.

This clonotype has only a few counts. A read error may explain this, as a much larger clone is one base away. The chain links TRBV12-3 or TRBV12-4 to TRBJ2-3; 8 nucleotides agree with TRBD2. V shed 2 bases and J 4 bases; nucleotides not matched to a gene: 11. The CDR3 is 17 amino acids. This chain's CDR3 is CASSLRASGRPADTQYF. As DNA, the CDR3 is TGTGCCAGCAGTTTAAGGGCTAGCGGGCGTCCCGCAGATACGCAGTATTTT.

This clonotype was observed many times. The rearrangement joins TRBV30 to TRBJ1-5; no definite D call. The CDR3 runs 12 residues. The V gene's germline CDR1 is GTSNPN and CDR2 SVGIG (reference sequence). The germline V and J ends were trimmed by 0 bases and 7 bases, with 7 bases remaining between them. The CDR3: CAWSVYGQPQHF. CDR3 nucleotides: TGTGCCTGGAGTGTATATGGCCAGCCCCAGCATTTT.

As regards this clonotype: A read error may account for a junction end that differs from germline. This rearrangement joins TRBV4-2 to TRBJ2-7; a possible D gene is TRBD1 (6 bases). Germline lookup yields CDR1 LGHNA and CDR2 YNFKEQ. The CDR3 contains 16 residues. CDR3: CASSQNYPGALHEQCF. CDR3 sequence (DNA): TGTGCCAGCAGCCAGAACTATCCAGGGGCACTCCACGAGCAGTGCTTC.

The V gene is TRBV20-1, the J gene TRBJ1-2, with D perhaps matching TRBD1 (5 bases). V was pared by 3 bases and J by 2 bases, with 10 bases between. The germline gives CDR1 DFQATT, CDR2 SNEGSKA (reference sequence). The CDR3 is 13 residues long. The DNA for the CDR3 is TGCAGTGCTAGGTCGACAGTCAACTATGGCTACACCTTC. Its translation is CSARSTVNYGYTF.

A remark on this clonotype: The final CDR3 position lacks the conserved phenylalanine or tryptophan, pointing to a likely read error. This chain uses TRBV7-2 with TRBJ2-1; D gene uncertain. Trimming cost V 5 bases and J 9 bases, with 11 bases left between them. The CDR3 spans 12 residues. Germline lookup yields CDR1 SGHTA and CDR2 FQGNSA. The CDR3 region has the DNA TGTGCCAGCAGCCGAACTAATTTTGAGCAGTTCTTA. Amino acid sequence: CASSRTNFEQFL.

With respect to this clonotype: This may come from a read error, since a much larger clone is one base off. The rearrangement joins TRBV10-3 to TRBJ2-2; D not certain. Trimming cost V 11 bases and J 1 base, with 11 bases left between them. From germline, CDR1 is ENHRY and CDR2 SYGVKD. The CDR3 covers 13 residues. CDR3 in amino acids: CAVCTMNTGELFF. The CDR3, as DNA: TGTGCCGTCTGTACAATGAACACCGGGGAGCTGTTTTTT.

As to this clonotype: The limits of the CDR3 on the DNA are not certain, so only TCRdb's listed CDR3 is given. The chain employs TRBV20-1 and TRBJ2-5; no DNA check was done on the table's D call, TRBD2. The CDR3 length equals 24 residues, ends included. Germline V gene lookup returns CDR1 DFQATT and CDR2 SNEGSKA (reference sequence). CDR3 amino acids: CSALEDSAVYLCASSLARQETQYF.

This clonotype was recorded many times. The chain couples TRBV28 to TRBJ1-1; maybe TRBD1 (5 bases). The CDR3 contains 14 residues. Per the germline V gene, CDR1 is MDHEN and CDR2 is SYDVKM. Deletions cut 5 bases from V and 3 bases from J, with 13 bases between. CDR3: CASSPGHGYTEAFF. The CDR3 DNA reads TGTGCCAGCAGTCCCGGACATGGGTACACTGAAGCTTTCTTT.

Concerning this clonotype itself: Since the CDR3 does not end with the conserved phenylalanine or tryptophan, this likely comes from a read error. The DNA is omitted, as the CDR3 cannot be located on it reliably, and the CDR3 follows TCRdb's listing. The chain links TRBV19 to TRBJ2-1. The CDR3 length equals 12 residues, ends included. Germline lookup yields CDR1 LNHDA and CDR2 SQIVND (reference sequence). This CDR3 reads CASISSYNEQLS.

On this clonotype: With a much larger clone just one base away, this may be a read error. V and J are TRBV5-4 and TRBJ2-7; TRBD2 matches 13 bases. Germline CDR1 is SGHNT and CDR2 is YYREEE (reference sequence). The CDR3 has 15 amino acids. CDR3 residues: CAGSLGTSGTYEQYF. The DNA of the CDR3 is TGTGCCGGCAGCTTGGGGACTAGCGGGACCTACGAGCAGTACTTC.